This entry describes one T cell receptor (beta chain). TCRdb keeps only in-frame clones here, not all; method: immunoSEQ multiplex PCR. The top ten hold about 3.3% of the sample, which has 150,000 to 200,000 clones, approximately 85% seen once. Germline V gene data show CDR1 as SQVTM and CDR2 as ANQGSEA. The germline V and J ends were trimmed by 0 bases and 13 bases, with 12 bases remaining between them. CDR3 length: 11 amino acids. This sample stems from a study of blood T cell repertoires in COVID-19. Study information: The samples span acute and convalescent COVID-19 from the United States, Italy and Spain.

The receptor was isolated from a man between 60 and 75 years old with acute or convalescent COVID-19. The rearrangement uses TRBV29-1 and TRBJ1-2; D perhaps matches TRBD1 (5 bases). Material for sequencing was peripheral blood. The CDR3 coding sequence is TGCAGCGTTGAAGATCCCCAGGGTGGCACCTTC. It encodes CSVEDPQGGTF.